The clone carrying this T cell receptor beta chain was observed a few times. The data were obtained in a study of T-cell memory formation after mild COVID-19. This CDR3 contains 8 residues. CDR1 and CDR2 from the germline V gene are SEHNR and FQNEAQ (reference sequence). The V gene lost 10 bases and the J gene lost 10 bases, with 6 bases spanning the gap. One entry per CDR3 protein, called by TCRdb with MiXCR from the 5' RACE reads. Here the sample spans 200,000 to 300,000 distinct CDR3 sequences, around a tenth being singletons. The chain is built from TRBV7-9 and TRBJ2-3; D remains ambiguous. The TCR sequence derives from a man aged 18-30 years who had mild COVID-19 (a few samples of this study predate the infection). Cell type and time point are not known. The sample was PBMCs or a T cell subset sorted from them (not recorded which). The CDR3 DNA reads as TGTGCCACGGAAGCGCAGTATTTT. Encoded protein: CATEAQYF.